Shown below are 28 T cell receptor beta chains from a single sample sequenced in a study of T-cell memory formation after mild COVID-19. MiXCR was run by TCRdb on the 5' RACE reads, yielding one entry per CDR3 protein. The table records roughly 250,000 distinct CDR3 sequences, about 16% of them present only once. The sequenced sample was PBMCs or a T cell subset sorted from them (not recorded which). The receptors here all came from a man between 18 and 35 years old who had mild COVID-19 (a few samples of this study predate the infection). Cell type and time point are not known.

This clonotype was picked up many times. The chain carries TRBV5-6 and TRBJ2-1; tentatively, D is TRBD2 (5 bases). The V and J ends lost 0 bases and 4 bases respectively, with 8 bases between them. The CDR3 consists of 14 residues. Per germline, CDR1 SGHDT and CDR2 YYEEEE. The CDR3 DNA sequence: TGTGCCAGCAGCTTGGTCGGGGATTACAATGAGCAGTTCTTC. Protein product: CASSLVGDYNEQFF. Drawing the rest from reference TRBV5-6 and TRBJ2-1, the complete variable domain is DAGVTQSPTHLIKTRGQQVTLRCSPKSGHDTVSWYQQALGQGPQFIFQYYEEEERQRGNFPDRFSGHQFPNYSSELNVNALLLGDSALYLCASSLVGDYNEQFFGPGTRLTVL.

This rearrangement joins TRBV2 to TRBJ2-2; D is perhaps TRBD1 or TRBD2 (5 bases each). The CDR3 consists of 18 residues. V gave up 0 bases and J gave up 9 bases, with 23 bases separating them. CDR1 is SNHLY and CDR2 is FYNNEI in the germline V gene. This CDR3 reads CASSEAFSLRDPIRELFF. The CDR3 DNA reads TGTGCCAGCAGTGAAGCGTTTTCTCTCCGGGACCCTATACGGGAGCTGTTTTTT.

The table lists this clonotype with a few counts. The chain recombines TRBV25-1 with TRBJ1-5; no clear D gene. The CDR3 is made up of 15 amino acids. The germline gives CDR1 MGHDK, CDR2 SYGVNS. Trimming took off 4 bases at V and 3 bases at J, with 13 bases between the two ends. CDR3 region: CASSGPGSSNQPQHF. The CDR3 bases are TGTGCCAGCAGTGGCCCCGGCAGTTCCAATCAGCCCCAGCATTTT.

V gene TRBV24-1 combines with J gene TRBJ2-7, with D tentatively TRBD1 (6 bases). This CDR3 spans 9 amino acids. Germline CDR1 reads KGHDR; CDR2 reads SFDVKD. The CDR3 sequence is CATRQGLRV. The CDR3, as DNA: TGTGCCACCAGGCAGGGGCTTCGGGTC.

The chain joins TRBV2 to TRBJ2-3; TRBD1 aligns across 9 bases. Germline trimming cut 11 bases from V and 5 bases from J; bases unmatched to any gene: 11. The CDR3 is 14 residues long. Per germline, CDR1 SNHLY and CDR2 FYNNEI. This chain's CDR3 is CAGHRDRVGDTQYF. The CDR3 DNA is TGTGCCGGACACCGGGACAGGGTCGGAGATACGCAGTATTTT.

CDR3 amino acids: CASSLERGSDTQYF. The CDR3 nucleotides are TGTGCCAGCAGCTTAGAGCGGGGTTCAGATACGCAGTATTTT. The chain carries TRBV7-2 and TRBJ2-3; 7 nucleotides agree with TRBD2. The CDR3 extends over 14 amino acids. Germline CDR1 SGHTA, CDR2 FQGNSA. V was pared by 1 base and J by 4 bases, with 2 bases of the junction left unmatched.

This chain connects TRBV12-3 or TRBV12-4 to TRBJ1-2, with 7 bases matching TRBD1. The V gene end was trimmed by 4 bases and the J gene end by 5 bases; junction bases not matched to a gene: 7. This CDR3 has 14 amino acids. Here the CDR3 DNA reads TGTGCCAGCAGTTGGGACAGCCAGGCGTATGGCTACACCTTC. Translated, it gives CASSWDSQAYGYTF.

This sequence joins TRBV6-5 and TRBJ2-1, with TRBD2 matching 7 bases. Germline CDR1 is MNHEY and CDR2 is SVGAGI. J lost 1 base, V lost 0 bases, and 3 bases had no gene match. The CDR3 contains 16 residues. CDR3 sequence (DNA): TGTGCCAGCAGTTACTCGAGCGGGGCGTCCTACAATGAGCAGTTCTTC. It is translated as CASSYSSGASYNEQFF.

This clonotype occurred a few times. The V call is TRBV7-2, the J call TRBJ1-1; D gene unclear. The CDR3 runs 14 residues. The germline V gene has CDR1 SGHTA and CDR2 FQGNSA. V dropped 1 base and J dropped 1 base, with 7 bases sitting between them. CDR3 loop: CASSLVVGNTEAFF. CDR3 bases: TGTGCCAGCAGCTTAGTTGTGGGGAACACTGAAGCTTTCTTT.

The CDR3 here is CASSLAGDTYNEQFF. CDR3 sequence (DNA): TGTGCCAGCAGCTTAGCAGGGGACACCTACAATGAGCAGTTCTTC. The J gene is TRBJ2-1, the V gene TRBV11-3, with D possibly matching TRBD1 (6 bases). CDR3 length: 15 amino acids. Germline CDR1 is SGHNT and CDR2 is YENEEA. Trimming left V 1 base short and J 2 bases short, with 9 bases between. The full variable domain, rest sourced from reference TRBV11-3 and TRBJ2-1, is EAGVVQSPRYKIIEKKQPVAFWCNPISGHNTLYWYLQNLGQGPELLIRYENEEAVDDSQLPKDRFSAERLKGVDSTLKIQPAELGDSAVYLCASSLAGDTYNEQFFGPGTRLTVL.

The rearrangement joins TRBV3-2 to TRBJ1-2; the table assigns TRBD1, which was not confirmed against the DNA. TRBV3-2 is flagged as a pseudogene. The CDR3 covers 17 residues. The CDR3 reads CASRPLQEPGNRWLDTF. CDR3 in DNA: TGTGCCAGCCGCCCGCTGCAAGAACCGGGAAATAGGTGGCTCGACACCTTC.

The rearrangement joins TRBV20-1 to TRBJ2-5; D possibly matches TRBD1 or TRBD2 (5 bases each). With 5 bases removed from V and 9 bases from J, the gap between germline ends came to 16 bases. There are 12 residues in the CDR3. The germline CDR1 and CDR2 sequences are DFQATT and SNEGSKA (reference sequence). This chain's CDR3 is CSASAGSWAQYF. The CDR3 region has the DNA TGCAGTGCTTCCGCAGGGAGTTGGGCCCAGTACTTC.

This clonotype was seen a few times. The rearrangement uses TRBV6-6 and TRBJ2-3; D remains ambiguous. In germline, CDR1 is MNHNY, CDR2 SVGAGI (reference sequence). The CDR3 runs to 12 residues. Trimming took off 4 bases at V and 6 bases at J, with 8 bases between the two ends. CDR3 sequence reads: CASSLIVDTQYF. CDR3 coding DNA: TGTGCCAGCAGTTTAATTGTGGATACGCAGTATTTT.

A few counts support this clonotype. The rearrangement uses TRBV7-3 and TRBJ1-6; D call uncertain. In germline, CDR1 is SGHTA, CDR2 FQGTGA. There are 14 residues in the CDR3. The V end lost 6 bases, the J end lost 7 bases, and 13 bases lay between the germline ends. As DNA, the CDR3 is TGTGCCAGCAGGGCGGCAGGCGGAAATTCACCCCTCCACTTT. This encodes CASRAAGGNSPLHF.

The sample holds a few counts of this clonotype. The chain employs TRBV5-1 and TRBJ2-7; perhaps TRBD1 as D (6 bases). Trimming removed 3 bases at V and 0 bases at J, with 13 bases between. Germline lookup yields CDR1 SGHRS and CDR2 YFSETQ. CDR3 length: 15 residues. The chain's CDR3 is CASSSVTGGSYEQYF. CDR3 nucleotide sequence: TGCGCCAGCAGCTCGGTGACAGGAGGCTCCTACGAGCAGTACTTC.

The chain joins TRBV5-4 to TRBJ2-2; no definite D call. Germline CDR1 is SGHNT and CDR2 is YYREEE (reference sequence). The CDR3 runs 14 residues. V was trimmed by 10 bases and J by 3 bases, leaving 16 bases between them. CDR3 sequence (DNA): TGTGCCCCCGGCCCGTGTGTCTACACCGGGGAGCTGTTTTTT. Amino acids: CAPGPCVYTGELFF.

This clonotype was observed a few times. The chain combines TRBV20-1 with TRBJ2-1; D uncertain. The V gene's germline CDR1 is DFQATT and CDR2 SNEGSKA (reference sequence). This CDR3 comprises 15 residues. The V and J ends lost 0 bases and 0 bases respectively, with 9 bases between them. Here the CDR3 DNA reads TGCAGTGCTAGAGATCGCCTTAGCTCCTACAATGAGCAGTTCTTC. Amino acid sequence: CSARDRLSSYNEQFF.

The sample holds many counts of this clonotype. This chain uses TRBV7-2 with TRBJ2-3; D is uncertain. V was shortened by 8 bases and J by 2 bases, with 11 bases between the two germline ends. CDR1 and CDR2 from the germline V gene are SGHTA and FQGNSA. The CDR3 has 13 amino acids. For the CDR3, the DNA is TGTGCCAGCCGGGCGGTCCTCACAGATACGCAGTATTTT. Translated: CASRAVLTDTQYF.

V gene TRBV9 combines with J gene TRBJ1-2, with D hard to call. Trimming left V 0 bases short and J 6 bases short, with 15 bases between. The CDR3 loop spans 15 amino acids. Germline CDR1 is SGDLS and CDR2 is YYNGEE. This CDR3 is CASSVGGSWSDGYTF. The CDR3 nucleotides are TGTGCCAGCAGCGTAGGAGGGTCATGGAGCGATGGCTACACCTTC.

The table lists this clonotype with many counts. V and J are TRBV7-2 and TRBJ2-2; D unclear. Germline V lookup: CDR1 SGHTA, CDR2 FQGNSA. V was shortened by 2 bases and J by 7 bases, with 11 bases between the two germline ends. CDR3 length: 14 amino acids. The DNA of the CDR3 is TGTGCCAGCAGCTTATTTCACACAATCGGGGAGCTGTTTTTT. Residues: CASSLFHTIGELFF. Full variable domain (remainder filled in from reference TRBV7-2 and TRBJ2-2): GAGVSQSPSNKVTEKGKDVELRCDPISGHTALYWYRQSLGQGLEFLIYFQGNSAPDKSGLPSDRFSAERTGGSVSTLTIQRTQQEDSAVYLCASSLFHTIGELFFGEGSRLTVL.

CDR3 protein: CASSPRQGWNTGELFF. The CDR3 nucleotides read TGTGCCAGCAGTCCCCGACAGGGTTGGAACACCGGGGAGCTGTTTTTT. The chain carries TRBV12-3 or TRBV12-4 and TRBJ2-2, with 7 bases aligning to TRBD1. The CDR3 is 16 amino acids. V lost 5 bases, J lost 1 base, and 7 bases stayed unmatched.

The V and J genes are TRBV12-3 or TRBV12-4 and TRBJ1-1; the match to TRBD1 covers 11 bases. V was clipped by 5 bases and J by 1 base; unmatched bases: 6. The CDR3 has 16 amino acids. CDR3 sequence (DNA): TGTGCCAGCAGTCCCGGACAGGGGGCCCCGAACACTGAAGCTTTCTTT. This sequence encodes CASSPGQGAPNTEAFF.

In its sample, this clonotype was seen a few times. The CDR3 nucleotides read TGTGCCAGCAGCAAAACAGGGGCGCAGCCCCAGCATTTT. It specifies CASSKTGAQPQHF. The chain carries TRBV7-2 and TRBJ1-5, with 7 bases that match TRBD1. V was pared by 5 bases and J by 7 bases, with 5 bases of the junction left unmatched. The CDR3 runs to 13 residues. Per germline, CDR1 SGHTA and CDR2 FQGNSA.

The J gene is TRBJ2-7, the V gene TRBV7-2, with 8 bases aligning to TRBD2. This CDR3 comprises 15 residues. CDR1 and CDR2 from the germline V gene are SGHTA and FQGNSA. After removal of 0 bases from V and 4 bases from J, the junction contained 5 bases not matched to a gene. In nucleotides, the CDR3 is TGTGCCAGCAGCTTAGCAGTAGCGGGATATTACGAGCAGTACTTC. Protein: CASSLAVAGYYEQYF.

This clonotype was picked up a small number of times. The chain carries TRBV20-1 and TRBJ2-5, with a weak D call TRBD2 (6 bases). Germline values: CDR1 DFQATT, CDR2 SNEGSKA (reference sequence). V lost 2 bases and J lost 1, with 23 bases in between. The CDR3 contains 18 residues. This chain's CDR3 is CSARPIGGHPPFQETQYF. The CDR3 DNA reads TGCAGTGCTAGACCGATAGGAGGGCACCCTCCGTTCCAAGAGACCCAGTACTTC.

This clonotype showed up just a few times. The gene calls are TRBV7-2 and TRBJ2-5, with TRBD2 as a possible D gene (5 bases). Per the germline V gene, CDR1 is SGHTA and CDR2 is FQGNSA. V lost 4 bases and J 5 bases, leaving 11 bases between the germline ends. The length of the CDR3 is 13 residues. The CDR3 loop reads CASSSSWEETQYF. In DNA, the CDR3 is TGTGCCAGCAGCTCCTCCTGGGAGGAGACCCAGTACTTC.

In its sample, this clonotype was seen a few times. The chain combines TRBV18 with TRBJ1-3; D is ambiguous. Germline CDR1 is KGHSH and CDR2 is LQKENI. The V and J ends lost 4 bases and 2 bases respectively, with 15 bases between them. The CDR3 spans 16 residues. The CDR3 DNA follows: TGTGCCAGCTCACGCGCCCCGGGTGATCCTGGAAACACCATATATTTT. Translating it yields CASSRAPGDPGNTIYF.

This clonotype was detected only a few times. In DNA form, the CDR3 reads TGTGCCAGCAGCTCCAGGACGGTCCAAGAGACCCAGTACTTC. Translating gives CASSSRTVQETQYF. This chain connects TRBV5-4 to TRBJ2-5; unclear D gene. The CDR3 has 14 residues. The germline CDR1 and CDR2 sequences are SGHNT and YYREEE (reference sequence). The V end was cut by 3 bases, the J end by 1 base, with 10 bases between.